Shown below are 23 T cell receptor beta chains from a single sample sequenced in a study of spatial heterogeneity in lung cancer. Time point described: sample taken at primary tumor resection. Unsorted whole RNA of tumor, nontumor lung or frozen PBMC was sequenced. TCRdb used MiXCR to reprocess the 5' RACE reads, holding one entry per CDR3 protein. The sample lists some 10,000 distinct CDR3 sequences; approximately 8.1% were seen once. The material sequenced was PBMCs, taken at surgery. The receptors originated from a male donor with early-stage non-small cell lung cancer.

The CDR3 region is CSAPSGRNYEQYF. The CDR3 DNA follows: TGCAGTGCTCCTAGTGGGAGAAACTACGAGCAGTACTTC. The chain links TRBV20-1 to TRBJ2-7, with D maybe TRBD2 (5 bases). The V gene lost 5 bases and the J gene lost 3 bases, with 14 bases spanning the gap. The CDR3 consists of 13 residues. In germline, CDR1 is DFQATT, CDR2 SNEGSKA (reference sequence).

This clonotype was picked up many times. The gene calls are TRBV12-3 or TRBV12-4 and TRBJ2-5; TRBD2 matches 8 bases. With V trimmed by 5 bases and J by 2 bases, 13 bases remained unmatched. This CDR3 comprises 17 residues. The CDR3 reads CASSPSLIAGRQETQYF. The DNA for the CDR3 is TGTGCCAGCAGTCCCTCCCTGATAGCGGGGCGGCAAGAGACCCAGTACTTC.

This clonotype was recorded many times. The V call is TRBV7-2, the J call TRBJ2-5, with no clear D. There are 13 residues in the CDR3. Deletions cut 6 bases from V and 7 bases from J, with 15 bases between. Germline assignment: CDR1 SGHTA and CDR2 FQGNSA. CDR3 loop: CASSSTPTGTQYF. The CDR3 DNA reads TGTGCCAGCAGTTCAACGCCTACGGGGACCCAGTACTTC.

This clonotype was seen many times. The J gene is TRBJ2-1, the V gene TRBV3-1; D unresolved. CDR1 and CDR2 (germline): LGHDT, YNNKEL (reference sequence). This CDR3 has 15 residues. The V gene lost 4 bases and the J gene lost 8 bases, with 18 bases spanning the gap. The CDR3 DNA reads TGTGCCAGCAGCCCGGGCGATCAGCGCAGCGATGAGCAGTTCTTC. Translated, it gives CASSPGDQRSDEQFF.

This clonotype is deemed medium-sized (0.01 to 0.1%). This sequence joins TRBV4-3 and TRBJ1-2; 8 bases map to TRBD1. The germline gives CDR1 LGHNA, CDR2 YSLEER. V gave up 2 bases and J gave up 5 bases; unmatched junction bases: 4. The CDR3 spans 14 residues. CDR3 nucleotides: TGCGCCAGCAGCCAAACAACAGGGGGTTATGGCTACACCTTC. Its translation is CASSQTTGGYGYTF.

The V gene is TRBV10-3, the J gene TRBJ1-5, with D hard to call. The V end lost 0 bases, the J end lost 7 bases, and 4 bases lay between the germline ends. The CDR3 is made up of 12 amino acids. Per germline, CDR1 ENHRY and CDR2 SYGVKD. CDR3 sequence reads: CAISESGQPQHF. Written as DNA, the CDR3 is TGTGCCATCAGTGAGTCCGGGCAGCCCCAGCATTTT.

This clonotype is judged medium-sized. The CDR3 sequence: CASSLAKGTGGSEQYF. In DNA form, the CDR3 reads TGCGCCAGCAGCTTGGCCAAAGGGACAGGGGGTTCCGAGCAGTACTTC. The chain employs TRBV5-1 and TRBJ2-7; 11 bases line up with TRBD1. Germline trimming cut 0 bases from V and 6 bases from J; bases unmatched to any gene: 8. The CDR3 sequence is 16 residues long. The germline gives CDR1 SGHRS, CDR2 YFSETQ.

This clonotype was seen at least ten times. The V gene is TRBV3-1, the J gene TRBJ2-7, with D perhaps TRBD1 (5 bases). V was cut by 5 bases and J by 7 bases, with 15 bases left in between. Germline-derived CDR1 and CDR2 are LGHDT and YNNKEL (reference sequence). This CDR3 has 13 amino acids. DNA of the CDR3: TGTGCCAGCAGCTTTGGTAGGGGTCAAGAGCAGTACTTC. It is translated as CASSFGRGQEQYF.

The rearrangement joins TRBV5-1 to TRBJ2-7; the match to TRBD2 covers 11 bases. The CDR3 length is 15 residues. Germline V gene sequence: CDR1 SGHRS, CDR2 YFSETQ. Germline trimming cut 2 bases from V and 2 bases from J; bases unmatched to any gene: 3. The CDR3 here is CASSFVAGGPYEQYF. CDR3 nucleotide sequence: TGCGCCAGCAGCTTCGTAGCGGGGGGGCCCTACGAGCAGTACTTC.

V gene TRBV7-8 combines with J gene TRBJ2-1; 7 nucleotides agree with TRBD2. Trimming at V came to 5 bases and at J to 2 bases, leaving 9 bases not matched to a gene. This CDR3 has 16 residues. Germline assignment: CDR1 SGHVS and CDR2 FQNEAQ. The CDR3 coding sequence is TGTGCCAGCAGCACCGGTGGGGACTATACCTACAATGAGCAGTTCTTC. Encoded protein: CASSTGGDYTYNEQFF.

This clonotype occurred many times. This chain joins TRBV20-1 and TRBJ2-5; D assignment may be TRBD1 or TRBD2 (5 bases each). The germline V gene encodes CDR1 DFQATT and CDR2 SNEGSKA (reference sequence). V was shortened by 2 bases and J by 0 bases, with 13 bases between the two germline ends. The CDR3 consists of 15 residues. The CDR3 nucleotides are TGCAGTGCTAGATCGGGGACCCCTAACCAAGAGACCCAGTACTTC. It is translated as CSARSGTPNQETQYF.

There are many counts of this clonotype. The chain recombines TRBV6-6 with TRBJ2-5; 9 bases are shared with TRBD2. V lost 6 bases, J lost 4 bases, and 12 bases stayed unmatched. Germline CDR1 reads MNHNY; CDR2 reads SVGAGI (reference sequence). The length of the CDR3 is 16 residues. The CDR3 DNA sequence: TGTGCCAGCAGAAAACTGGGCGGGGGGGCCGGAGAGACCCAGTACTTC. Residues: CASRKLGGGAGETQYF.

This clonotype was seen more than once but under ten times. This CDR3 is CASSQVIAGELFF. CDR3 bases: TGTGCCAGCAGCCAAGTAATAGCCGGGGAGCTGTTTTTT. The chain combines TRBV4-2 with TRBJ2-2; D call uncertain. This CDR3 has 13 residues. V shed 1 base and J shed 6 bases, with 6 bases lying between them. CDR1 and CDR2 (germline): LGHNA, YNFKEQ.

The chain joins TRBV14 to TRBJ1-6; maybe TRBD1 (6 bases). Germline CDR1 SGHDN, CDR2 FVKESK. Trimming stripped 1 base from V and 8 bases from J, with 12 bases between. This CDR3 has 15 amino acids. This chain's CDR3 is CASSQVWSGDSPLHF. The CDR3 DNA reads as TGTGCCAGCAGCCAAGTTTGGTCAGGGGATTCACCCCTCCACTTT. The full variable domain, in which reference TRBV14 and TRBJ1-6 provide the parts outside the CDR3, is EAGVTQFPSHSVIEKGQTVTLRCDPISGHDNLYWYRRVMGKEIKFLLHFVKESKQDESGMPNNRFLAERTGGTYSTLKVQPAELEDSGVYFCASSQVWSGDSPLHFGNGTRLTVT.

This clonotype is medium-sized (0.01 to 0.1%). This sequence joins TRBV7-2 and TRBJ2-2, with 9 bases lining up with TRBD1. The junction had 8 bases not matched to a gene; V was cut back by 5 bases and J by 4 bases. Germline loops: CDR1 SGHTA, CDR2 FQGNSA. This CDR3 is 16 amino acids long. This CDR3 is CASSPWDRAVTGELFF. The CDR3 nucleotides read TGTGCCAGCAGCCCCTGGGACAGGGCGGTCACCGGGGAGCTGTTTTTT.

This clonotype was counted ten times or more. The chain is built from TRBV7-2 and TRBJ2-7, with D uncertain. Germline V CDR1 and CDR2: SGHTA, FQGNSA. There are 16 residues in the CDR3. V dropped 1 base and J dropped 5 bases, with 18 bases sitting between them. CDR3 DNA sequence: TGTGCCAGCAGCTTAGAACGGTTTCTAGGGCCCAACGAGCAGTACTTC. It specifies CASSLERFLGPNEQYF.

This clonotype was picked up many times. J is TRBJ2-1 and V is TRBV5-6; D is possibly TRBD1 (6 bases). Trimming cost V 3 bases and J 4 bases, with 8 bases left between them. Germline values: CDR1 SGHDT, CDR2 YYEEEE. The CDR3 loop spans 13 amino acids. CDR3 sequence reads: CASSWGLYNEQFF. The CDR3 coding sequence is TGTGCCAGCAGCTGGGGGCTTTACAATGAGCAGTTCTTC.

This clonotype rates as medium-sized. For the CDR3, the DNA is TGCAGTGCTAAGGGGCTAGCGGGGAGCACAGATACGCAGTATTTT. Encoded protein: CSAKGLAGSTDTQYF. The chain combines TRBV20-1 with TRBJ2-3, with TRBD2 matching 9 bases. After removal of 4 bases from V and 0 bases from J, the junction contained 5 bases not matched to a gene. Per the germline V gene, CDR1 is DFQATT and CDR2 is SNEGSKA (reference sequence). This CDR3 is 15 amino acids long.

This clonotype was detected many times. The genes are TRBV20-1 and TRBJ2-5; 9 positions match TRBD1. The CDR3 spans 16 residues. Germline CDR1 reads DFQATT; CDR2 reads SNEGSKA (reference sequence). J lost 3 bases, V lost 0 bases, and 8 bases had no gene match. The DNA for the CDR3 is TGCAGTGCTAGAGATTTCCGGACAGGGGTGGAAGAGACCCAGTACTTC. It yields the protein CSARDFRTGVEETQYF.

This clonotype appeared a few times. This rearrangement joins TRBV5-5 to TRBJ2-1, with 9 bases lining up with TRBD2. V shed 4 bases and J 0 bases; nucleotides not matched to a gene: 2. Germline V gene lookup returns CDR1 SGHKS and CDR2 YYEKEE (reference sequence). The CDR3 runs 15 residues. The DNA for the CDR3 is TGTGCCAGCAGCGCGCGGGAGGGCTCCTACAATGAGCAGTTCTTC. Translation gives CASSAREGSYNEQFF.

In this sample, this clonotype turned up many times. The chain recombines TRBV7-9 with TRBJ2-5; D may be TRBD2 (7 bases). Germline values: CDR1 SEHNR, CDR2 FQNEAQ (reference sequence). Deletions cut 7 bases from V and 2 bases from J, with 17 bases between. The CDR3 sequence is 15 residues long. The CDR3 protein is CASTPRGGTQETQYF. DNA of the CDR3: TGTGCCAGCACTCCGAGGGGGGGAACTCAAGAGACCCAGTACTTC. Supplemented by reference TRBV7-9 and TRBJ2-5, the full variable domain reads DTGVSQNPRHKITKRGQNVTFRCDPISEHNRLYWYRQTLGQGPEFLTYFQNEAQLEKSRLLSDRFSAERPKGSFSTLEIQRTEQGDSAMYLCASTPRGGTQETQYFGPGTRLLVL.

The table lists this clonotype with many counts. Germline and junction disagree at one end, which may indicate a read error. The V and J genes are TRBV11-2 and TRBJ2-3; a weak D match, TRBD2 (6 bases). Per the germline V gene, CDR1 is SGHAT and CDR2 is FQNNGV. The CDR3 covers 17 residues. The CDR3 sequence: CASSSGVGGPSTDTQYF. In DNA, the CDR3 is TGCGCCAGCAGCTCGGGGGTGGGCGGGCCGAGCACAGATACGCAGTATTTT.

The chain carries TRBV30 and TRBJ1-1; 9 bases are a match to TRBD1. The CDR3 is 14 amino acids. Germline CDR1 is GTSNPN and CDR2 is SVGIG (reference sequence). V lost 5 bases, J lost 4 bases, and 8 bases stayed unmatched. The CDR3 loop reads CAWATGTGSTEAFF. The CDR3 DNA reads as TGTGCCTGGGCTACCGGGACAGGGTCCACTGAAGCTTTCTTT.